These 30 T cell receptor beta chains came from one sample sequenced in a study of T cells expressing NK-cell markers. TCRdb derives one entry per CDR3 protein from the 5' RACE reads, leaving out DNA. Listed are 400,000 to 550,000 distinct CDR3 sequences; more than 7% falls within the top ten. Sequenced: blood T cells: a sorted CD56 or NKG2C T cell subset, CD4+ or CD8+ T cells, or bulk PBMC T cells (not recorded which). Receptors were obtained from a woman between 18 and 70 years old in good health.

The chain joins TRBV6-1 to TRBJ2-4; TCRdb's D call of TRBD2 is untestable without DNA. Per germline, CDR1 MNHNS and CDR2 SASEGT. The CDR3 spans 14 residues. This CDR3 reads CASIQGRAKNIQYF.

The chain recombines TRBV7-9 with TRBJ1-1; TCRdb calls TRBD1, which cannot be checked without DNA. The CDR3 spans 12 residues. CDR1 and CDR2 (germline): SEHNR, FQNEAQ (reference sequence). CDR3 loop: CASSFSGSEAFF.

This sequence joins TRBV9 and TRBJ2-5; TCRdb's D call of TRBD2 is untestable without DNA. Germline loops: CDR1 SGDLS, CDR2 YYNGEE. The CDR3 extends over 15 amino acids. Here the CDR3 reads CASSVLAGSGETQYF. Complete variable domain (other parts from reference TRBV9 and TRBJ2-5): DSGVTQTPKHLITATGQRVTLRCSPRSGDLSVYWYQQSLDQGLQFLIQYYNGEERAKGNILERFSAQQFPDLHSELNLSSLELGDSALYFCASSVLAGSGETQYFGPGTRLLVL.

The V call is TRBV10-3, the J call TRBJ2-7; TCRdb reports TRBD1, a call that lacks DNA to check it against. Germline CDR1 ENHRY, CDR2 SYGVKD. CDR3 length: 12 residues. The CDR3 reads CAISETGYEQYF.

The chain employs TRBV5-1 and TRBJ2-1; TCRdb's D call, TRBD1, is unchecked because there is no DNA. The CDR3 contains 15 residues. CDR1 SGHRS and CDR2 YFSETQ come from the germline V gene. CDR3 protein: CASSVGAGAYNKQFF.

The chain is built from TRBV28 and TRBJ2-7; TCRdb reports TRBD1, a call that lacks DNA to check it against. This CDR3 has 14 amino acids. CDR1 is MDHEN and CDR2 is SYDVKM in the germline V gene. The chain's CDR3 is CASMVGTGSREQYF.

The CDR3 protein is CSVEEGAGEEQYF. J is TRBJ2-7 and V is TRBV29-1; TCRdb picks TRBD1, but there is no DNA to check that call. Germline V gene sequence: CDR1 SQVTM, CDR2 ANQGSEA. This CDR3 has 13 residues.

V is TRBV20-1 and J is TRBJ1-3. The germline V gene has CDR1 DFQATT and CDR2 SNEGSKA (reference sequence). The CDR3 covers 15 residues. The CDR3 is CSARDGGGSGNTIYF.

The chain carries TRBV5-1 and TRBJ2-7; the TRBD2 assignment by TCRdb is unverifiable without DNA. The germline gives CDR1 SGHRS, CDR2 YFSETQ. The CDR3 has 14 residues. CDR3: CASSPGRALNEQYF.

V usage is TRBV3-1 and J usage is TRBJ2-5; TCRdb designates TRBD1, a call that cannot be tested without DNA. Germline CDR1 and CDR2: LGHDT and YNNKEL (reference sequence). The CDR3 sequence is 14 residues long. CDR3 in amino acids: CASTGGAGVGTQYF.

The chain links TRBV12-3 or TRBV12-4 to TRBJ2-2; the D call from TCRdb, TRBD1, cannot be confirmed without DNA. CDR3 length: 14 amino acids. CDR3: CASSSEGATGELFF.

The chain carries TRBV12-3 or TRBV12-4 and TRBJ1-1; TCRdb's D call of TRBD1 is untestable without DNA. This CDR3 spans 15 amino acids. This chain's CDR3 is CASSLGRGTTLGAFF.

The genes are TRBV29-1 and TRBJ2-2; without DNA, the TCRdb call of TRBD2 cannot be checked. Germline V gives CDR1 SQVTM, CDR2 ANQGSEA. CDR3 length equals 16 residues. The CDR3 protein is CSVRSRAGGFGGELFF.

The chain employs TRBV20-1 and TRBJ1-1; lacking DNA, the TRBD1 call made by TCRdb goes unchecked. The CDR3 is 14 amino acids. The V gene's germline CDR1 is DFQATT and CDR2 SNEGSKA (reference sequence). The CDR3: CSARGGAGKTEAFF.

The chain carries TRBV29-1 and TRBJ1-2; with no DNA, the TCRdb D assignment of TRBD1 cannot be verified. Germline-derived CDR1 and CDR2 are SQVTM and ANQGSEA. The CDR3 totals 13 residues. This chain's CDR3 is CSVERQGVNGYTF.

The CDR3 here is CSAPWGNEQFF. This chain joins TRBV20-1 and TRBJ2-1; TCRdb outputs TRBD1, but without DNA this stays unchecked. The CDR3 is 11 residues long. CDR1 and CDR2 (germline): DFQATT, SNEGSKA (reference sequence).

This chain uses TRBV20-1 with TRBJ2-5; the D call from TCRdb, TRBD2, cannot be confirmed without DNA. The germline gives CDR1 DFQATT, CDR2 SNEGSKA (reference sequence). The CDR3 runs to 14 residues. CDR3 amino acids: CSARGRGGEETQYF.

The chain carries TRBV7-2 and TRBJ2-7; the TRBD1 assignment by TCRdb is unverifiable without DNA. Germline lookup yields CDR1 SGHTA and CDR2 FQGNSA. The CDR3 runs 16 residues. Here the CDR3 reads CASSLDTGMPRYEQYF.

This chain joins TRBV20-1 and TRBJ2-3. Germline-derived CDR1 and CDR2 are DFQATT and SNEGSKA (reference sequence). This CDR3 is 13 amino acids long. This CDR3 is CSGHRTSTDTQYF.

The rearrangement uses TRBV20-1 and TRBJ2-5; there is no DNA to check the TCRdb D call of TRBD1. This CDR3 spans 15 amino acids. CDR1 and CDR2 from the germline V gene are DFQATT and SNEGSKA (reference sequence). CDR3 amino acids: CSARGVDSPPETQYF.

The chain has TRBV5-1 and TRBJ2-2; the D call from TCRdb, TRBD1, cannot be confirmed without DNA. This CDR3 comprises 15 residues. Per the germline V gene, CDR1 is SGHRS and CDR2 is YFSETQ. CDR3 residues: CASSNGQGGTGELFF.

The chain couples TRBV5-5 to TRBJ2-3. The CDR3 totals 13 residues. CDR1 SGHKS and CDR2 YYEKEE come from the germline V gene (reference sequence). CDR3 residues: CASTLVNTDTQYF.

V and J are TRBV18 and TRBJ1-2; there is no DNA to check the TCRdb D call of TRBD1. CDR3 length: 15 amino acids. Germline V lookup: CDR1 KGHSH, CDR2 LQKENI. CDR3 sequence: CASSPGTDNLYGYTF.

The gene calls are TRBV12-3 or TRBV12-4 and TRBJ1-2. This CDR3 spans 14 amino acids. This CDR3 is CASIIPGGRYGYTF.

The chain has TRBV20-1 and TRBJ2-1. Per the germline V gene, CDR1 is DFQATT and CDR2 is SNEGSKA (reference sequence). The length of the CDR3 is 14 residues. CDR3 loop: CSAREWKIRSEQFF.

V and J are TRBV5-4 and TRBJ1-1; TCRdb returns TRBD1, unconfirmable since there is no DNA. The CDR3 contains 16 residues. Germline loops: CDR1 SGHNT, CDR2 YYREEE (reference sequence). CDR3 protein: CASSQPYRDEGTEAFF. Full variable domain (outside the CDR3, taken from reference TRBV5-4 and TRBJ1-1): ETGVTQSPTHLIKTRGQQVTLRCSSQSGHNTVSWYQQALGQGPQFIFQYYREEENGRGNFPPRFSGLQFPNYSSELNVNALELDDSALYLCASSQPYRDEGTEAFFGQGTRLTVV.

V usage is TRBV4-3 and J usage is TRBJ2-3; TCRdb lists TRBD2, though no DNA is available to test this call. The CDR3 is made up of 15 amino acids. The V gene's germline CDR1 is LGHNA and CDR2 YSLEER. The CDR3 region is CASSQDRASGYTQYF.

The chain has TRBV4-1 and TRBJ2-1. CDR3 size: 13 residues. CDR1 MGHRA and CDR2 YSYEKL come from the germline V gene. CDR3 amino acids: CASSQEWGNEQFF.

The rearrangement joins TRBV5-1 to TRBJ2-7; the D gene TCRdb calls, TRBD1, cannot be checked with no DNA. From germline, CDR1 is SGHRS and CDR2 YFSETQ. This CDR3 has 14 residues. The CDR3 sequence is CASSPATGGNEQYF.

The rearrangement joins TRBV6-5 to TRBJ2-5. CDR1 is MNHEY, CDR2 SVGAGI, per germline. CDR3 size: 15 residues. The CDR3 sequence is CASSYSMAAGETQYF.